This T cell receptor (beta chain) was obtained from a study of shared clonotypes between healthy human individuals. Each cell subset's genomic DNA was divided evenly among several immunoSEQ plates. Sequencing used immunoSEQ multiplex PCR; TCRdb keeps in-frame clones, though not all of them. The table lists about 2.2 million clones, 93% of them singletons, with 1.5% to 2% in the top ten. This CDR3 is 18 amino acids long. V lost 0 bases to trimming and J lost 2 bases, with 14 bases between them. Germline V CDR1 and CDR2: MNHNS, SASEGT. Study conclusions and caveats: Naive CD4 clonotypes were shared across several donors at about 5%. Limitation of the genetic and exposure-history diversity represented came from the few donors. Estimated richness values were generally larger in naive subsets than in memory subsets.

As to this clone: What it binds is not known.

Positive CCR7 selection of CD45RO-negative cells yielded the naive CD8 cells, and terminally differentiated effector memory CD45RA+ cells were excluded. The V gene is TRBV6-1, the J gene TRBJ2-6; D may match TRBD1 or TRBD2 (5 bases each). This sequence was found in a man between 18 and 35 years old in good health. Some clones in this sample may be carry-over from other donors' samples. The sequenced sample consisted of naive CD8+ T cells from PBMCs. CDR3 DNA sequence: TGTGCCAGCAGTGAAGCTGTGATACGGGGCACTGGGGCCAACGTCCTGACTTTC. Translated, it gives CASSEAVIRGTGANVLTF.